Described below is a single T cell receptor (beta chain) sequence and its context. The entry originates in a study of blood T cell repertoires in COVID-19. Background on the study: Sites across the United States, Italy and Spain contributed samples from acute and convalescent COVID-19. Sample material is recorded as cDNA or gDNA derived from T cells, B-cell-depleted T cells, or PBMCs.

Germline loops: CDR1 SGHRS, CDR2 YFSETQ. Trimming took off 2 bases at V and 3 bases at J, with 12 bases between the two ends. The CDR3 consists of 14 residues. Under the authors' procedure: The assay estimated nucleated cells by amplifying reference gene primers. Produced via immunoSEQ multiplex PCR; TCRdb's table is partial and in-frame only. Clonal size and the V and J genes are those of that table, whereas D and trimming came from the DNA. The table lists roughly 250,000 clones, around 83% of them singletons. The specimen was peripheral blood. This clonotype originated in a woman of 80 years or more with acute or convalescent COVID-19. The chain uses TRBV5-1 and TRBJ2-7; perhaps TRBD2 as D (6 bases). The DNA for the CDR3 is TGCGCCAGCAGCTTTGGGGGACTGAACTACGAGCAGTACTTC. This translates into CASSFGGLNYEQYF. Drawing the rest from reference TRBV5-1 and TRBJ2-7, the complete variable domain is KAGVTQTPRYLIKTRGQQVTLSCSPISGHRSVSWYQQTPGQGLQFLFEYFSETQRNKGNFPGRFSGRQFSNSRSEMNVSTLELGDSALYLCASSFGGLNYEQYFGPGTRLTVT.